This T cell receptor (beta chain) was captured in a study of radiotherapy plus CTLA-4 blockade in lung cancer. Study-level background: Objective response was observed in roughly a sixth of patients, and disease control in just over 30%. The study's findings and limits: Early blood T cell clone changes and increased post-radiation serum interferon-beta were reportedly the strongest response predictors. Tumor-derived TCR clones expanded in blood after radiotherapy plus ipilimumab.

Repertoires were generated with immunoSEQ multiplex PCR, while TCRdb's copy carries only in-frame clones and drops some. The sample carries tens of thousands of clones, roughly 87% recorded once. Remarks on this clone: Its antigen is not known.

Chemo-refractory metastatic non-small-cell lung cancer patients were treated with focal radiation plus CTLA-4 blockade with ipilimumab. V dropped 2 bases and J dropped 4 bases, with 16 bases sitting between them. From germline, CDR1 is ENHRY and CDR2 SYGVKD. This CDR3 has 16 amino acids. Source: peripheral blood, taken from a patient treated with radiotherapy plus ipilimumab. V is TRBV10-3 and J is TRBJ2-3, with D possibly TRBD1 on 6 matching bases. The TCR sequence derives from a human donor with non-small cell lung cancer who had stable disease on radiotherapy plus ipilimumab. The CDR3 DNA follows: TGTGCCATCAGTGAGGGGGCCAGGGGTTCCGCAGATACGCAGTATTTT. Translating gives CAISEGARGSADTQYF.